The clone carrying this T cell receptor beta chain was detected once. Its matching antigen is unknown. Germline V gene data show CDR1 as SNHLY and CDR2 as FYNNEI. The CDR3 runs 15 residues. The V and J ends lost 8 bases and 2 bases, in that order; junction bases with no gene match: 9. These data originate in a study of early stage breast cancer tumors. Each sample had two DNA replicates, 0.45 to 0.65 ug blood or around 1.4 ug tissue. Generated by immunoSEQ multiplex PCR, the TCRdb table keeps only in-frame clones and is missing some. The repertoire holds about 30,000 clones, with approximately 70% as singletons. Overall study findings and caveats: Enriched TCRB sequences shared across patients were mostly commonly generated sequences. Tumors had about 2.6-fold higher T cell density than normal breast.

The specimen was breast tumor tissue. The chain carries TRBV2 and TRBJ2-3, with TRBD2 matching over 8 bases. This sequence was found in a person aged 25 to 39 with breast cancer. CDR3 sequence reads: CASGLGTRLTDTQYF. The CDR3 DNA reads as TGTGCCAGCGGGCTCGGGACTAGGCTCACAGATACGCAGTATTTT.